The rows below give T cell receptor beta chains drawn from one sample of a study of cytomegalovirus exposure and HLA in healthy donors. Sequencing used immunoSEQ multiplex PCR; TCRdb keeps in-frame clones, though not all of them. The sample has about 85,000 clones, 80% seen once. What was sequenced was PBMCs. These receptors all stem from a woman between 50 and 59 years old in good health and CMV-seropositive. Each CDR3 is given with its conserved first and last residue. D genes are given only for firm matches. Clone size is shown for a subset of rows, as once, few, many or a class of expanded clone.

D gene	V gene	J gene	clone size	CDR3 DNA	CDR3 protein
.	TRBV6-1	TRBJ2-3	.	TGTGCCGTGGCAGGGGGCACAGATACGCAGTATTTT	CAVAGGTDTQYF
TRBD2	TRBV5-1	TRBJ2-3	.	TGCGCCAGCAGCTTTGAAGGGGTGAGCGGGAGGCGCACAGATACGCAGTATTTT	CASSFEGVSGRRTDTQYF
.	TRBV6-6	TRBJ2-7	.	TGTGCCAGCAGTTATGATAGCAGCTACGAGCAGTACTTC	CASSYDSSYEQYF
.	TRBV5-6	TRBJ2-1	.	TGTGCCAGCAGCTCCGGTGAGCCCTGGCAGTTCTTC	CASSSGEPWQFF
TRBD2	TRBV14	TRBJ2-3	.	TGTGCCAGCAGCCAAGAGCTAGCGGGCCACACAGATACGCAGTATTTT	CASSQELAGHTDTQYF
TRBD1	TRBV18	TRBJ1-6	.	TGTGCCAGCTCACCGGACAGGGTTAATTCACCCCTCCACTTT	CASSPDRVNSPLHF
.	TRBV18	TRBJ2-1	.	TGTGCCAGCTCACCCCTGCGGAACAATGAGCAGTTCTTC	CASSPLRNNEQFF
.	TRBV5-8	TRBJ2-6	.	TGTGCCAGCAGGCGCTACGGGGCCAACGTCCTGACTTTC	CASRRYGANVLTF
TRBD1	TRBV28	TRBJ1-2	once	TGTGCCAGCAGTTCCGGACAGGGTTATGGCTACACCTTC	CASSSGQGYGYTF
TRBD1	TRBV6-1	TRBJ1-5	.	TGTGCCAGCAGTGAGATACCAGGGGGGCAGGGGCCCCAGCATTTT	CASSEIPGGQGPQHF
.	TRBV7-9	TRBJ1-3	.	TGTGCCAGCAGCCCCCCTTGGAGGGGCTTCTCTGGAAACACCATATATTTT	CASSPPWRGFSGNTIYF
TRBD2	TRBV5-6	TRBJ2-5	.	TGTGCCAGCAGCTTGGATGGCGGGAGGGTCGAGACCCAGTACTTC	CASSLDGGRVETQYF
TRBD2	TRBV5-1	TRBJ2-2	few	TGCGCCAGCAGTTGGAGCGGGGGGGCCACCGGGGAGCTGTTTTTT	CASSWSGGATGELFF
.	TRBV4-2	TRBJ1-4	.	TGTGCCAGCAGACACGAACTAAGTGAAAAACTGTTTTTT	CASRHELSEKLFF
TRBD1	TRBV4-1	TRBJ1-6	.	TGCGCCAGCAGCCAACCGGGACAGGGGAATTCACCCCTCCACTTT	CASSQPGQGNSPLHF
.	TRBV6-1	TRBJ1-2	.	TGTGCCAGCAGTGAAGCGATAGGGGCACCGATGGGCTACACCTTC	CASSEAIGAPMGYTF
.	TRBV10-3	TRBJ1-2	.	TGTACCATCAGTGAGCCCCTCGGGGGCTACACCTTC	CTISEPLGGYTF
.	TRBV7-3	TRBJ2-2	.	TGTGCCAGCAGCTCTCTTTTCGGGGAGCTGTTTTTT	CASSSLFGELFF
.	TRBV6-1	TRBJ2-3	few	TGTGCCAGCAGTGCGACAGATACGCAGTATTTT	CASSATDTQYF
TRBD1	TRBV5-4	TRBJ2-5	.	TGTGCCAGCAGCTTGGACAGGGGTGGAGAGACCCAGTACTTC	CASSLDRGGETQYF
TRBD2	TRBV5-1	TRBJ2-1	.	TGCGCCAGCAGCTTCGGGGGGTACTCCTACAATGAGCAGTTCTTC	CASSFGGYSYNEQFF
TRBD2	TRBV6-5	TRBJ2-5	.	TGTGCCAGCAGTTATCTAGCGGGAGGCCCTCAAGAGACCCAGTACTTC	CASSYLAGGPQETQYF
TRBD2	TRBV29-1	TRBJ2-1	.	TGCAGCGTTGATGGACTAGCGGGACGGTATGAGCAGTTCTTC	CSVDGLAGRYEQFF
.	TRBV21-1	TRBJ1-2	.	TGTGCCAGCACAACAACAGGCCCCTCGGAAGGCGGCTACACCTTC	CASTTTGPSEGGYTF
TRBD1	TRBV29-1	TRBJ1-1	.	TGCAGCGGTGGACAGGGGGAAAACACTGAAGCTTTCTTT	CSGGQGENTEAFF
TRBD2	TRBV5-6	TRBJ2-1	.	TGTGCCAGCAGCTTGGGCCTAGCGGATTACAATGAGCAGTTCTTC	CASSLGLADYNEQFF
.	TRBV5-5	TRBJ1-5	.	TGTGCCAGCAGCCTTCGGGTAGGGGCCAATCAGCCCCAGCATTTT	CASSLRVGANQPQHF
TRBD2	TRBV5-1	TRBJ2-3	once	TGCGCCAGCAGCTTGGACGACTCAGCGGGGCCGCAGTATTTT	CASSLDDSAGPQYF
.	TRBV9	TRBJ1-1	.	TGTGCCAGCAGTTCCAGGGCCATGAACACTGAAGCTTTCTTT	CASSSRAMNTEAFF
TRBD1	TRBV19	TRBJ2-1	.	TGTGCCAGTAGCCCCGACAGGGGCTCCTACAATGAGCAGTTCTTC	CASSPDRGSYNEQFF
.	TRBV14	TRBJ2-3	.	TGTGCCAGCAGCTATTCATCGGGAACTGGGACAGATACGCAGTATTTT	CASSYSSGTGTDTQYF
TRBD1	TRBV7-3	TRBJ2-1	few	TGTGCCAGCAGCCCCCAGTTTGGGGACAGGACGAGTTATGGGTACAATGAGCAGTTCTTC	CASSPQFGDRTSYGYNEQFF
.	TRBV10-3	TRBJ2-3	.	TGTGCCATCAACCAGGGGGGCGTCGCAGATACGCAGTATTTT	CAINQGGVADTQYF
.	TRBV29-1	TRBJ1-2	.	TGCAGCGATCACAGACACACCTTC	CSDHRHTF
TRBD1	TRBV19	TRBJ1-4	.	TGTGCCAGTAGGATCATGGACAGGACCTATGAAAAACTGTTTTTT	CASRIMDRTYEKLFF
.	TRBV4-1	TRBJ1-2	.	TGCGCCAGCAGCCAAGATGGGCAGGTTAACTATGGCTACACCTTC	CASSQDGQVNYGYTF
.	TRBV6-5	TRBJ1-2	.	TGTGCCAGCAGTGTCATCCATCAGGGCGTGGGTGGCTACACCTTC	CASSVIHQGVGGYTF
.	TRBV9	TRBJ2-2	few	TGTGCCAGCAGCGTAGGCGGGGTAGTAGGGGAGCTGTTTTTT	CASSVGGVVGELFF
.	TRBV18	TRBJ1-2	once	TGTGCCAGCTCAACCACAGGTGTGACAGCCTATGGCTACACCTTC	CASSTTGVTAYGYTF
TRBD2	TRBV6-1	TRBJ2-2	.	TGTGCCAGCAGTGGGACTAGCGGGAGATGGTTGGGCGGGGAGCTGTTTTTT	CASSGTSGRWLGGELFF
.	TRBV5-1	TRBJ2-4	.	TGCGCCAGCAGCCCCCGTAGTGGACAGTTGATGGACATTCAGTACTTC	CASSPRSGQLMDIQYF
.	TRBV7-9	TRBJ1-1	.	TGTGCCAGCAGCTGGGGGGACACTGAAGCTTTCTTT	CASSWGDTEAFF
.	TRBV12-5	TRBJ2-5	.	TGTGCTAGTGGTTTGGTAATGTCAGGGTGGGAGACCCAGTACTTC	CASGLVMSGWETQYF
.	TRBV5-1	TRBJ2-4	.	TGCGCCAGCAGCTTGGACAGCCAAAACATTCAGTACTTC	CASSLDSQNIQYF
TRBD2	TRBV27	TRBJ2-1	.	TGTGCCAGCAGCAAAACTAGCGGAAGGTACAATGAGCAGTTCTTC	CASSKTSGRYNEQFF
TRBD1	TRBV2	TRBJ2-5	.	TGTGCCAGCAAAGACAGGGGGCTAGAGACCCAGTACTTC	CASKDRGLETQYF
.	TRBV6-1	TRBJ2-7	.	TGTGCCAGCGGGTTAAGGGGGTTCTACGAGCAGTACTTC	CASGLRGFYEQYF
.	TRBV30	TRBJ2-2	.	TGTGCCTGGAGTGTAGGGGGCGGGGAGCTGTTTTTT	CAWSVGGGELFF
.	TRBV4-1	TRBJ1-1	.	TGCGCCAGCAGCGTACAGGAGAACACTGAAGCTTTCTTT	CASSVQENTEAFF
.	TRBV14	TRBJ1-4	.	TGTGCCAGCAGTGCCGAGACATTGTTGTACGAAAAACTGTTTTTT	CASSAETLLYEKLFF
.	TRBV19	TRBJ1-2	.	TGTGCCAGTAGTATCACAGGCCCCTATGGCTACACCTTC	CASSITGPYGYTF
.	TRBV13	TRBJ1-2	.	TGTGCCAGCAGCTTCCGGGCCGGGATTAACTATGGCTACACCTTC	CASSFRAGINYGYTF
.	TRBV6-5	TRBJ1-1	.	TGTGCCAGTAGGCGGGGTTATGACACTGAAGCTTTCTTT	CASRRGYDTEAFF
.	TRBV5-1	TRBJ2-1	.	TGCGCCAGCAGCCCCGGGGCGGGAATAGGCTACAATGAGCAGTTCTTC	CASSPGAGIGYNEQFF
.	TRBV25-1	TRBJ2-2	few	TGTGCCAGCAGTCCGCGGTTGAGCACCGGGGAGCTGTTTTTT	CASSPRLSTGELFF
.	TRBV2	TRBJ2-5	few	TGTGCCAGCAGTGAAGCTATCGGAGGTCCGGAGACCCAGTACTTC	CASSEAIGGPETQYF
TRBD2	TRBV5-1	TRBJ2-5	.	TGCGCCAGCAGCTTGGCCGGGACTACTAGAGAGACCCAGTACTTC	CASSLAGTTRETQYF
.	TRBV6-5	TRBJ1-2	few	TGTGCCAGCAGTTACTCGGGGGGTGGAGACTATGGCTACACCTTC	CASSYSGGGDYGYTF
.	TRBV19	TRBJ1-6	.	TGTGCCAGTAGTATCGCTGGGAGTAATTCACCCCTCCACTTT	CASSIAGSNSPLHF
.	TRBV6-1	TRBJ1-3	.	TGTGCCAGCAGGGAAGATATGGCCTTAACTGGAAACACCATATATTTT	CASREDMALTGNTIYF